Reported below is one T cell receptor (beta chain). Its cognate antigen has yet to be identified. The input lacks base qualities; no much larger clone sits a single base away. Receptor amplification or capture employed the immunoSEQ multiplex PCR assay. To provide template for TCR sequencing, every sample had RNA extracted and reverse transcribed into cDNA. SuperScript III was used for first-strand cDNA synthesis, primed with a 2:1 mix of oligo-dT and random hexamers. A synthetic immune receptor repertoire was used to gauge amplification bias, and whatever bias remained was removed computationally. In the original analysis: Raw reads were preprocessed to remove errors, and CDR3 was defined by IMGT conventions from the conserved cysteine to phenylalanine. Clonality was computed by normalizing Shannon entropy by log2 of the number of productive unique TCRs and subtracting the result from 1. CD4 or CD8 identity of scalp clones was inferred by cross-referencing scalp TCRbeta sequences with sorted blood CD4 and CD8 repertoires. TCRdb obtained this table from immuneACCESS and retained in-frame rearrangements with V and J assigned. These tables miss some clones; where compared with another copy, unresolved V genes account for less than half of the shortfall, and the remainder is unexplained. From that table come the V and J calls and clone size; the DNA was used to work out D and trimming. The sample data list 150,000 to 200,000 clones, and 63% of these were observed just once. Of the sample, about 1.5% is held by the ten largest clones.

The sample comes from a study of CD8+ T cells in alopecia areata (dated by TCRdb to 2016 to 2019). In terms of the full investigation: The treated patients took part in an open-label pilot trial in which moderate-to-severe alopecia areata was treated with oral tofacitinib at 5 to 10 mg twice daily. The study used high-throughput TCRbeta sequencing to examine T cell clonal expansion in alopecia areata, in both the C3H/HeJ mouse model and human patients. RNA was extracted with the PAXgene miRNA kit for fixed scalp, the miRNeasy kit for PBMCs, and the RNeasy kit for mouse skin. Scalp clonality was compared across normal scalp (n=4), patchy alopecia areata scalp (n=8), and alopecia totalis/universalis scalp (n=8). TCRbeta CDR3 regions were amplified by immunoSEQ multiplex PCR with 35 Vbeta forward and 13 Jbeta reverse primers. Patients received tofacitinib for 6 to 18 months and were then followed off drug for 6 months to check for delayed response and recurrence. Patients on tofacitinib were biopsied at baseline and after 4 and 24 weeks of treatment, and several of the patients also had a later scalp biopsy. On the human side, TCRbeta sequencing was run on scalp tissue and on sorted CD4+ and CD8+ peripheral blood T cells from healthy controls and from alopecia areata patients with either patchy or totalis/universalis disease.

Overall study outcomes, separate from this receptor: Higher clonality and more expanded CD8+ clones were observed in lesional scalp than in normal scalp, particularly in alopecia totalis/universalis, a finding suggestive of antigenic drive. Compared with mice, TCR sequences shared between patients were less clear, possibly partly because of HLA diversity across the patient population. Scalp TCR repertoire analysis is complicated because resident alphabeta T cells in normal human skin are also sequenced, whereas mouse skin is dominated by gammadelta T cells.

Sample time point, as interpreted from the label and publication: baseline before oral tofacitinib. Peripheral blood and lesional scalp punch biopsies were obtained from patients with alopecia areata. PBMCs were isolated by density centrifugation and stained for CD3, CD4 and CD8, after which CD4+ and CD8+ T cells were sorted on a FACSAria. The receptor was isolated from a human donor with alopecia areata. The sample consisted of CD4+ T cells sorted from blood, taken at week 0.

The CDR3 here reads CAWSGAAGETQYF. The DNA reads as follows: TGTGCCTGGAGTGGGGCAGCGGGAGAGACCCAGTACTTC. In this chain, TRBV30 is recombined with TRBJ2-5, and possibly TRBD2, on 6 matching bases. V lost 1 base and J lost 4 bases; the stretch between them is 10 bases long. The CDR3 runs 13 residues from the cysteine to the phenylalanine. This entry keeps only the CDR3 DNA: 39 bases, framed from base 1. CDR1 and CDR2 (GTSNPN, SVGIG) derive from the germline V gene (reference sequence).